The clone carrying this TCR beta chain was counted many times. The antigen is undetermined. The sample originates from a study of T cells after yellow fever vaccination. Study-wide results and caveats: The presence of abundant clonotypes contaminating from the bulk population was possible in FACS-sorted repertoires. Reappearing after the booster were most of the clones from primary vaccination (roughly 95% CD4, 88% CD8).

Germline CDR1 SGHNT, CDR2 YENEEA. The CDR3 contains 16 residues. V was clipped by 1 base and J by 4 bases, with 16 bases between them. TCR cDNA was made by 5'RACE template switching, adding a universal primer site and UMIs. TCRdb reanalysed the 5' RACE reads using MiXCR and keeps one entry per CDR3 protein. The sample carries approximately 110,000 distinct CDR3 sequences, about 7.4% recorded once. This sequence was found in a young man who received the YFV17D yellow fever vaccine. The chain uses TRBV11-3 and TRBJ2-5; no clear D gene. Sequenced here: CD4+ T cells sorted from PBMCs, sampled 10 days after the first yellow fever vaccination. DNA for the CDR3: TGTGCCAGCAGCTTAGGAGAGAGCGCGTCGGGAGAGACCCAGTACTTC. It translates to CASSLGESASGETQYF.